This T cell receptor beta chain was identified in a study of cytotoxic CD8 clonotypes in ibrutinib-treated CLL. Overall study context: Partial responders around 24, complete 2; about twelve progressed and around 15 stayed in remission by median about 6 years.

Sequencing sought depths of 1 in 200,000 to 1 in 1 million T cells. Using immunoSEQ multiplex PCR, the repertoire was profiled, and TCRdb retains in-frame clones only, with some absent. Among 90,000 to 100,000 clones, 70% to 85% were seen once, and the ten largest hold less than 35%. CDR1 and CDR2 (germline): LGHNT, FRNRAP. The CDR3 totals 13 residues. V was clipped by 6 bases and J by 4 bases, with 9 bases between them. Genomic DNA for TCR beta libraries, approximately 2 micrograms, came from cryopreserved PBMCs. J is TRBJ2-2 and V is TRBV12-5; no definite D call. Material: PBMCs, obtained after 12 months of ibrutinib treatment. This clonotype was obtained from a human donor with chronic lymphocytic leukemia. CDR3 bases: TGTGCTAGTGGAGTTAGCCCCACCGGGGAGCTGTTTTTT. The encoded protein is CASGVSPTGELFF.